This T cell receptor (beta chain) comes out of a study of cytomegalovirus exposure and HLA in healthy donors. Study-wide findings and caveats: For cytomegalovirus status, the classifier reportedly gave diagnoses with high specificity and sensitivity. What a later analysis showed was that several of the most significant clusters appeared linked to common viral pathogens.

Primers included in the PCR were 60 Vbeta and 13 Jbeta primers. Method: immunoSEQ multiplex PCR; TCRdb's copy keeps in-frame clones and lacks some. The repertoire includes 65,000 to 85,000 clones, under 80% of them detected once, and 4% to 5% sits in the top ten. Notes on this clone: Its target is unknown.

V shed 2 bases and J shed 5 bases, with 15 bases lying between them. Germline values: CDR1 KGHSH, CDR2 LQKENI. This CDR3 is 15 amino acids long. Sequencing was done on a sample of PBMCs. The receptor comes from a man in his sixties in good health and CMV-seropositive. The V call is TRBV18, the J call TRBJ1-2; D gene ambiguous. Written as DNA, the CDR3 is TGTGCCAGCTCACCATGGGCAGAAACAGAGTATGGCTACACCTTC. Its translation is CASSPWAETEYGYTF.